This TCR beta chain derives from a study of shared clonotypes between healthy human individuals. Study-wide findings and caveats: Clonotype sharing among donors, it was expected, would be affected by sequencing depth. Non-shared clonotypes had lower generation probabilities than clonotypes shared by all four sorted-subset donors. Among a few donors, around 5% of naive CD4 clonotypes were found in common.

There were only Caucasian adults among the donors, and all lived in Nashville, Tennessee. Sequenced by immunoSEQ multiplex PCR; TCRdb stores in-frame clones only, minus some. The data show some 1,600,000 clones, around 98% seen once. Comment on this clone: The antigen remains unidentified.

This TCR derives from a young man in good health. The specimen was naive CD4+ T cells sorted from blood. Subset reported: CD45RA+ positively selected.

CDR3 bases: TGTGCCAGCAGCTTAATGGAAAATAGCAATCAGCCCCAGCATTTT. This codes for CASSLMENSNQPQHF. The chain is built from TRBV7-8 and TRBJ1-5; D remains unclear. The V gene's germline CDR1 is SGHVS and CDR2 FQNEAQ. The CDR3 is 15 residues long. Deletions cut 2 bases from V and 0 bases from J, with 8 bases between.